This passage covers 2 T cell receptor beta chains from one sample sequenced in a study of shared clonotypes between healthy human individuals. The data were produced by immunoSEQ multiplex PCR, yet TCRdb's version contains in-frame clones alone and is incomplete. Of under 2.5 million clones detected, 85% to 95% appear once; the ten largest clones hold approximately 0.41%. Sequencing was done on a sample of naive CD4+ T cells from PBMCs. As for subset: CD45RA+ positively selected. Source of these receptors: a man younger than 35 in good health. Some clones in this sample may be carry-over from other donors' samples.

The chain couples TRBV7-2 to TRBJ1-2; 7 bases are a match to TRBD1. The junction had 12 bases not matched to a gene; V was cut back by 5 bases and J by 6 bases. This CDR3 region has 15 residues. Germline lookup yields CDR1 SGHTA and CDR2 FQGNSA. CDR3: CASSTRTGVSNGYTF. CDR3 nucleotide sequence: TGTGCCAGCAGCACCCGGACAGGCGTATCAAATGGCTACACCTTC.

The CDR3 DNA reads as TGTGCCAGCACGAGGAGGTTGAGCACAGATACGCAGTATTTT. Its protein product is CASTRRLSTDTQYF. This chain uses TRBV2 with TRBJ2-3, with D perhaps TRBD2 (5 bases). Trimming removed 7 bases at V and 0 bases at J, with 11 bases between. The CDR3 is made up of 14 amino acids. From germline, CDR1 is SNHLY and CDR2 FYNNEI.